This entry concerns a single T cell receptor beta chain. Its antigen is as yet unknown. Deep was the level at which the assay was run. Profiled with immunoSEQ multiplex PCR; TCRdb holds only in-frame clones, not every one. Here the sample spans more than 1 million clones, roughly 74% being singletons. CD4+ cell separation produced CD45RA+ naive and CD45RA-negative memory subsets. The sample originates from a study of shared clonotypes between healthy human individuals. About the study: Per donor, three plates held CD4 naive cells, three held CD4 memory, two held CD8 naive and one held CD8 memory.

V gave up 5 bases and J gave up 0 bases; unmatched junction bases: 10. The CDR3 loop spans 17 amino acids. CDR1 MDHEN and CDR2 SYDVKM come from the germline V gene. General study results and limits: The study found roughly 5% of naive CD4 clonotypes shared across several donors.

The sample taken for sequencing was memory CD4+ T cells from PBMCs. Subset denoted: CD45RA-negative fraction. The TCR originated in a man younger than 30 in good health. Some clones in this sample may be carry-over from other donors' samples. This chain links TRBV28 with TRBJ1-3, with 7 bases lining up with TRBD1. The DNA for the CDR3 is TGTGCCAGCAGTCTATTCGGTTGGACAGGCTCTGGAAACACCATATATTTT. This translates into CASSLFGWTGSGNTIYF. The full variable domain, in which reference TRBV28 and TRBJ1-3 provide the parts outside the CDR3, is DVKVTQSSRYLVKRTGEKVFLECVQDMDHENMFWYRQDPGLGLRLIYFSYDVKMKEKGDIPEGYSVSREKKERFSLILESASTNQTSMYLCASSLFGWTGSGNTIYFGEGSWLTVV.